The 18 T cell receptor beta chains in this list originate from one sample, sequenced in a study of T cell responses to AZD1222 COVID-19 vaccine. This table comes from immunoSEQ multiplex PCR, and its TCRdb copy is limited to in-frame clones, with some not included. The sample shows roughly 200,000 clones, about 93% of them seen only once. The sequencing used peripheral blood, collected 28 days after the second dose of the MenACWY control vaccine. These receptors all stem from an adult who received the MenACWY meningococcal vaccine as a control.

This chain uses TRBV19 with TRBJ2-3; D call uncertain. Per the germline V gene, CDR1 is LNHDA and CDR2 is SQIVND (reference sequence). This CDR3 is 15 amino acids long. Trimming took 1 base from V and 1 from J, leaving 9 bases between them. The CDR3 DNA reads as TGTGCCAGTAGTATAGCATTAAGCGGCACAGATACGCAGTATTTT. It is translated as CASSIALSGTDTQYF. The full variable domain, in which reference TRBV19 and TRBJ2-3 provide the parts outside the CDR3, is DGGITQSPKYLFRKEGQNVTLSCEQNLNHDAMYWYRQDPGQGLRLIYYSQIVNDFQKGDIAEGYSVSREKKESFPLTVTSAQKNPTAFYLCASSIALSGTDTQYFGPGTRLTVL.

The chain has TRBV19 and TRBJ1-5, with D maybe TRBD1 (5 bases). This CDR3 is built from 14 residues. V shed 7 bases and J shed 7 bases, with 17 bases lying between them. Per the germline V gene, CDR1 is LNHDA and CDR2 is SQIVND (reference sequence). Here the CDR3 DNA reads TGTGCCAGTAATCTCCAAGGGGCCAGGCAGCCCCAGCATTTT. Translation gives CASNLQGARQPQHF.

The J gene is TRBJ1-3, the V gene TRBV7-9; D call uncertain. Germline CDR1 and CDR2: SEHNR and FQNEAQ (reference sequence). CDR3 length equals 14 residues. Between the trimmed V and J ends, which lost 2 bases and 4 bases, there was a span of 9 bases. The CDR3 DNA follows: TGTGCCAGCAGCTTATTTTCCCGGGGAAACACCATATATTTT. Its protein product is CASSLFSRGNTIYF.

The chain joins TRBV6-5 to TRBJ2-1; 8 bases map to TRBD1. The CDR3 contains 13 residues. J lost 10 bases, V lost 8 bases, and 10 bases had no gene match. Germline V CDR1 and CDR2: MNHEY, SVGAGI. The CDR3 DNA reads TGTGCCAGCCGGGACAGGCCCATCATCGAGCAGTTCTTC. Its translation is CASRDRPIIEQFF.

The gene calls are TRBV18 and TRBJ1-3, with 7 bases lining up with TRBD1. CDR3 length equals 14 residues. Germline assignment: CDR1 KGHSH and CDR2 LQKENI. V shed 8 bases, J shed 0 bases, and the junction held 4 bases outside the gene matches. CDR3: CASQGQNSGNTIYF. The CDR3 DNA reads TGTGCCAGCCAGGGACAGAACTCTGGAAACACCATATATTTT.

CDR3 sequence reads: CASSYTGQGTSPLHF. CDR3 bases: TGTGCCAGCAGTTACACGGGACAGGGAACTTCACCCCTCCACTTT. The chain carries TRBV6-2 or TRBV6-3 and TRBJ1-6, with 9 positions matching TRBD1. The V and J ends lost 2 bases and 9 bases, in that order; junction bases with no gene match: 5. Germline values: CDR1 MNHEY, CDR2 SVGEGT. This CDR3 spans 15 amino acids.

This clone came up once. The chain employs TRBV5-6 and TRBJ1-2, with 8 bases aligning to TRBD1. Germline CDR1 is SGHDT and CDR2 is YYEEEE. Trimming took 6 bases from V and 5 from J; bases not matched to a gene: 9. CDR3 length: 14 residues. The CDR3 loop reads CASTNGQGLYGYTF. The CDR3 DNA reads TGTGCCAGCACCAATGGACAGGGACTATATGGCTACACCTTC.

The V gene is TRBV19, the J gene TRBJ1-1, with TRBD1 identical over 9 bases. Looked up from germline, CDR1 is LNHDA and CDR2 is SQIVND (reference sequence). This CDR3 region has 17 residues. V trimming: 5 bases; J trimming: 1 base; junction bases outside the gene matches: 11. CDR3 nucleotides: TGTGCCAGTAGTTTTGGACAGGGGTCGGGCGGGAACACTGAAGCTTTCTTT. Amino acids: CASSFGQGSGGNTEAFF. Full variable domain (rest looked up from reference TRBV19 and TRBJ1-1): DGGITQSPKYLFRKEGQNVTLSCEQNLNHDAMYWYRQDPGQGLRLIYYSQIVNDFQKGDIAEGYSVSREKKESFPLTVTSAQKNPTAFYLCASSFGQGSGGNTEAFFGQGTRLTVV.

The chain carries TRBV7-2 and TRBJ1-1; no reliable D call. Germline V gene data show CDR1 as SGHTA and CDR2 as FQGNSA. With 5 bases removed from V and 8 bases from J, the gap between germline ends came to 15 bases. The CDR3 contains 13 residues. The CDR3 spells CASSPPAGLEAFF. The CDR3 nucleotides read TGTGCCAGCAGCCCTCCGGCCGGGTTAGAAGCTTTCTTT. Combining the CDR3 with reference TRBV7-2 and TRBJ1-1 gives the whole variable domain GAGVSQSPSNKVTEKGKDVELRCDPISGHTALYWYRQSLGQGLEFLIYFQGNSAPDKSGLPSDRFSAERTGGSVSTLTIQRTQQEDSAVYLCASSPPAGLEAFFGQGTRLTVV.

DNA of the CDR3: TGTGCCAGCAGCCCTGCAGGGTACCTTGAAGCTTTCTTT. This translates into CASSPAGYLEAFF. The chain links TRBV7-2 to TRBJ1-1; tentative D call: TRBD1 (5 bases). The CDR3 consists of 13 residues. Looked up from germline, CDR1 is SGHTA and CDR2 is FQGNSA. V lost 5 bases and J lost 7, with 14 bases in between.

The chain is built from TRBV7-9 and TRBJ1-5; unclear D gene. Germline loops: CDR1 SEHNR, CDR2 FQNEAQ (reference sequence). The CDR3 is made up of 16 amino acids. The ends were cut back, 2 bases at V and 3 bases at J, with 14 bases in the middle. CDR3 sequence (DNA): TGTGCCAGCAGCTTACAATCCGGGGTCCCCAATCAGCCCCAGCATTTT. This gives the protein CASSLQSGVPNQPQHF.

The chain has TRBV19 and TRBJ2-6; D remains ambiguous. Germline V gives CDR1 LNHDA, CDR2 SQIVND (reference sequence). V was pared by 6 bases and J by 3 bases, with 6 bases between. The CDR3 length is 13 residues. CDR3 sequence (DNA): TGTGCCAGTAGCCCTGGTGGGGCCAACGTCCTGACTTTC. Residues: CASSPGGANVLTF.

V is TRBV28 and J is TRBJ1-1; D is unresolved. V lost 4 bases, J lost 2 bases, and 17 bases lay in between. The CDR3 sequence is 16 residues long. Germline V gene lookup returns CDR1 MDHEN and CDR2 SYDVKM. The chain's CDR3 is CASSSPSEAGNTEAFF. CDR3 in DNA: TGTGCCAGCAGTTCCCCCTCGGAAGCGGGAAACACTGAAGCTTTCTTT.

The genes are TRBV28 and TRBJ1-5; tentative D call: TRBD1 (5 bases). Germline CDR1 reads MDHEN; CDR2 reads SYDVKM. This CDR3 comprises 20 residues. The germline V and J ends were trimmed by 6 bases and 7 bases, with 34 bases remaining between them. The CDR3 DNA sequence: TGTGCCAGCAGGGGCGTATCACTGTCGGGGGGGTCAGCATCGATACAGCCCCAGCATTTT. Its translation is CASRGVSLSGGSASIQPQHF.

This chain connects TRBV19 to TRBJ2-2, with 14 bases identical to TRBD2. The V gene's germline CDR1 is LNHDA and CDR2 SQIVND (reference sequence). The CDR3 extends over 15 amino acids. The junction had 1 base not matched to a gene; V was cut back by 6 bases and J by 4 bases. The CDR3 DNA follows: TGTGCCAGTAGGGGACTAGCGGGAGCCACCGGGGAGCTGTTTTTT. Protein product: CASRGLAGATGELFF.

CDR3 loop: CASSFGMSPLHF. The CDR3, as DNA: TGTGCCAGCAGTTTTGGAATGTCACCCCTCCACTTT. This chain joins TRBV6-2 or TRBV6-3 and TRBJ1-6, with unresolved D. V dropped 4 bases and J dropped 10 bases, with 8 bases sitting between them. The length of the CDR3 is 12 residues. Germline CDR1 reads MNHEY; CDR2 reads SVGEGT.

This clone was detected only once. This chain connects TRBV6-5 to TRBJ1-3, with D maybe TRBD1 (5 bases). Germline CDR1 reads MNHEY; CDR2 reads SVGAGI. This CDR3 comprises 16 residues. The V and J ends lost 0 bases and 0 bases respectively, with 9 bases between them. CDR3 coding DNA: TGTGCCAGCAGTTACTCTTTTAGGGGCTCTGGAAACACCATATATTTT. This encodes CASSYSFRGSGNTIYF.

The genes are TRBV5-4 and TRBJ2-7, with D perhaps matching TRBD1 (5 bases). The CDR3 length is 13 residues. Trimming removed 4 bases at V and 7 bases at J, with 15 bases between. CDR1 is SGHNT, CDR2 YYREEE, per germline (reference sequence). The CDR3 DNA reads TGTGCCAGCAGCCATCCTCAGGGCTCGGAGCAGTACTTC. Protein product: CASSHPQGSEQYF.